This T cell receptor beta chain was observed in a study of Graves' ophthalmopathy and Graves' hyperthyroidism. Investigators amplified TCR beta CDR3 regions from RNA transcripts. Investigators did first-round RT-PCR with HTBI primers, then second-round multiplex PCR. TCRdb reanalysed the multiplex PCR reads using MiXCR and keeps one entry per CDR3 protein. The table shows about 400,000 distinct CDR3 sequences, with approximately 16% occurring only once. With a duration under 3 months, ophthalmopathy in the donors showed moderate-to-severe activity, CAS ≥3 and NOSPECS ≥4. What supplied the PBMCs was roughly 11 ml of fresh peripheral blood. Ten or more counts support this clonotype. Material for sequencing was peripheral blood. The sequence was obtained from a woman aged 18-29 years with Graves' ophthalmopathy.

The CDR3 loop is CASVIDRVDNQPQHF. CDR3 DNA: TGTGCCAGCGTGATTGACAGGGTCGACAATCAGCCCCAGCATTTT. The chain is built from TRBV28 and TRBJ1-5, with 7 bases lining up with TRBD1. This CDR3 is 15 amino acids long. J lost 3 bases, V lost 8 bases, and 10 bases had no gene match. Looked up from germline, CDR1 is MDHEN and CDR2 is SYDVKM.